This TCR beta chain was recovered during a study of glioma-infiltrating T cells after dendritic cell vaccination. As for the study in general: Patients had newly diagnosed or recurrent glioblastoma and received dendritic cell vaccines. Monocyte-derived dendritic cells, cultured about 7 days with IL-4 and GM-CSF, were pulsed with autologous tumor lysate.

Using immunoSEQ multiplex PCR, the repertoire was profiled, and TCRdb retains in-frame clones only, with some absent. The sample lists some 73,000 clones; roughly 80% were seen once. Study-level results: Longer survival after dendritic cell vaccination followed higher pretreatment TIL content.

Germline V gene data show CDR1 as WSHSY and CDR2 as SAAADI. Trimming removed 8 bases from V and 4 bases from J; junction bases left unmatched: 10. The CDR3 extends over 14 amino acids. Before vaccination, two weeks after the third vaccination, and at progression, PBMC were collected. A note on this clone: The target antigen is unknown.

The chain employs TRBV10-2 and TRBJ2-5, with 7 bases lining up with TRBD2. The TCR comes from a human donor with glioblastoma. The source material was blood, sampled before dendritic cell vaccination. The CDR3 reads CASHSGQRGETQYF. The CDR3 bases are TGCGCCAGCCATAGCGGGCAAAGGGGAGAGACCCAGTACTTC.